One sample yielded the 3 T cell receptor beta chains listed below, sequenced in a study of yellow fever vaccine responses in identical twins. TCRdb independently ran MiXCR on the RT-PCR reads; one entry per CDR3 protein. The profile shows 3,000 to 4,500 distinct CDR3 sequences, 90% of them singletons. Sample: T cells from blood (PBMCs), unsorted or a sorted subset (not recorded which), taken before or after yellow fever vaccination (not recorded which). The receptors were sampled from a woman aged 18-29 years who received the yellow fever vaccine.

Here the CDR3 DNA reads TGTGCCAGCAGTTACCAGATGTCGACAGATACGCAGTATTTT. This encodes CASSYQMSTDTQYF. This chain connects TRBV6-2 or TRBV6-3 to TRBJ2-3, with D hard to call. CDR3 size: 14 residues. Germline CDR1 MNHEY, CDR2 SVGEGT. V shed 2 bases and J shed 3 bases, with 9 bases lying between them.

The J gene is TRBJ2-1, the V gene TRBV29-1; D not resolved. The CDR3 length is 9 residues. Between the trimmed V and J ends, which lost 3 bases and 9 bases, there was a span of 3 bases. Germline CDR1 reads SQVTM; CDR2 reads ANQGSEA. The CDR3 region has the DNA TGCAGCGTTGATACTGAGCAGTTCTTC. Encoded protein: CSVDTEQFF.

The CDR3 coding sequence is TGTGCCAGCAGCTTAGCGGTAACAAACCAAGAGACCCAGTACTTC. As protein: CASSLAVTNQETQYF. The V and J genes are TRBV7-2 and TRBJ2-5; D is uncertain. V dropped 0 bases and J dropped 0 bases, with 8 bases sitting between them. The CDR3 runs 15 residues. CDR1 SGHTA and CDR2 FQGNSA come from the germline V gene.